Listed below are T cell receptor beta chains from one sample, sequenced in a study of identical twins. TCRdb passed the 5' RACE reads through MiXCR, listing each CDR3 protein once. The data show more than 1.5 million distinct CDR3 sequences, more than 30% seen once. Sample: cord blood. The receptors shown here come from a newborn girl in good health. CDR3s include the opening cysteine and the closing phenylalanine or tryptophan. The order of the fields is clone size, J gene, D gene, V gene, CDR3 DNA, CDR3 protein. D genes are given only for firm matches. Only some rows state a clone size, as once, few, many or a class for expanded clones.

abundance: NA
j_gene: TRBJ1-2
d_gene: NA
v_gene: TRBV25-1
CDR3nt: TGTGCCAGCAATACAGGGAACTGTGGCTACACCTTC
CDR3aa: CASNTGNCGYTF

abundance: NA
j_gene: TRBJ2-3
d_gene: NA
v_gene: TRBV12-3/TRBV12-4
CDR3nt: TGTGCCAGCAGTTCGGGAGCCTACGCCGCTGGAGATACGCAGTATTTT
CDR3aa: CASSSGAYAAGDTQYF

abundance: once
j_gene: TRBJ1-5
d_gene: NA
v_gene: TRBV27
CDR3nt: TGTGCCAGCAGTTCGTTTCAGGGAAATCAGCCCCAGCATTTT
CDR3aa: CASSSFQGNQPQHF

abundance: many
j_gene: TRBJ2-3
d_gene: NA
v_gene: TRBV5-1
CDR3nt: TGTGCCAGCAGCTTAGCTGCAGGGAGCACAGATACGCAGTATTTT
CDR3aa: CASSLAAGSTDTQYF

abundance: NA
j_gene: TRBJ1-1
d_gene: NA
v_gene: TRBV4-2
CDR3nt: TGTGCCAGCAGAAGGGGTGCTGAAGCTTTCTTT
CDR3aa: CASRRGAEAFF

abundance: few
j_gene: TRBJ2-7
d_gene: TRBD2
v_gene: TRBV19
CDR3nt: TGTGCCAGTAGTACGGGACTAGCCGACTACGAGCAGTACTTC
CDR3aa: CASSTGLADYEQYF

abundance: few
j_gene: TRBJ2-4
d_gene: TRBD2
v_gene: TRBV20-1
CDR3nt: TGCAGTGCTAGAGGGGCGACTAGCGGAAACATTCAGTACTTC
CDR3aa: CSARGATSGNIQYF

abundance: few
j_gene: TRBJ2-7
d_gene: NA
v_gene: TRBV4-1
CDR3nt: TGCGCCAGCAGCCAAGAAGGAGGGTTCCTCTACGAGCAGTACTTC
CDR3aa: CASSQEGGFLYEQYF

abundance: NA
j_gene: TRBJ2-7
d_gene: NA
v_gene: TRBV3-1
CDR3nt: TGTGCCAGCAGCCACCCAGGGGTCGGCTTCGACGAGCAGTACTTC
CDR3aa: CASSHPGVGFDEQYF

abundance: NA
j_gene: TRBJ2-1
d_gene: NA
v_gene: TRBV3-1
CDR3nt: TGTGCCAGCAGCCGGCCCCTTTTAGGGGGCAATGAGCAGTTCTTC
CDR3aa: CASSRPLLGGNEQFF

abundance: NA
j_gene: TRBJ2-1
d_gene: TRBD2
v_gene: TRBV11-2
CDR3nt: TGTGCCAGCAGCTTACCCCGACTAGCGGGGGAGCGTTGTGAGCAGTTCTTC
CDR3aa: CASSLPRLAGERCEQFF

abundance: many
j_gene: TRBJ2-7
d_gene: TRBD2
v_gene: TRBV20-1
CDR3nt: TGCAGTGCACGGACTAGTCCCTACGAGCAGTACTTC
CDR3aa: CSARTSPYEQYF

abundance: NA
j_gene: TRBJ1-6
d_gene: NA
v_gene: TRBV7-2
CDR3nt: TGTGCCAGCAGCTCGAGGGCCACCGTTGGATCACCCCTCCACTTT
CDR3aa: CASSSRATVGSPLHF

abundance: NA
j_gene: TRBJ2-1
d_gene: NA
v_gene: TRBV11-2
CDR3nt: TGTGCCAGCAGCTTAGGCCGCCTCCGCGGAGGGCCTACCAATGAGCAGTTCTTC
CDR3aa: CASSLGRLRGGPTNEQFF

abundance: NA
j_gene: TRBJ1-2
d_gene: NA
v_gene: TRBV20-1
CDR3nt: TGCAGTGTCGCGACAAGAAACTATGGCTACACCTTC
CDR3aa: CSVATRNYGYTF

abundance: many
j_gene: TRBJ2-3
d_gene: NA
v_gene: TRBV9
CDR3nt: TGTGCCAGCAGCGTACTGTGGGAGGTGACAGATACGCAGTATTTT
CDR3aa: CASSVLWEVTDTQYF